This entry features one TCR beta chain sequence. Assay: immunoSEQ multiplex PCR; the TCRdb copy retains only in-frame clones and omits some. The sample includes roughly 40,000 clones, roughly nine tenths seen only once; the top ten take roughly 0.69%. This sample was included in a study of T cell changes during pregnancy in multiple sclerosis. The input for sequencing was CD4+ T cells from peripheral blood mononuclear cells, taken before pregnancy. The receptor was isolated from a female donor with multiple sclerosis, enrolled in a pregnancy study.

For the CDR3, the DNA is TGTGCCAGCAGCCCCACCCGGACAGGGCCGGAAAAACTGTTTTTT. It is translated as CASSPTRTGPEKLFF. The chain recombines TRBV7-9 with TRBJ1-4; 8 bases are a match to TRBD1. V gave up 5 bases and J gave up 8 bases; unmatched junction bases: 10. Germline-derived CDR1 and CDR2 are SEHNR and FQNEAQ (reference sequence). CDR3 length: 15 amino acids.